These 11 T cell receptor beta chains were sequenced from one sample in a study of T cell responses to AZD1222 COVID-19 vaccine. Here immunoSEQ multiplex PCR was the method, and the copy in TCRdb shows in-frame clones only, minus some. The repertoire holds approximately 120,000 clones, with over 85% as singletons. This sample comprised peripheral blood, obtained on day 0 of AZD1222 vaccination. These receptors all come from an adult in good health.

The CDR3 region has the DNA TGTGCCAGCAGCTCCGGGACAGGGTATTCGGGGAGTGGCTACACCTTC. It codes for CASSSGTGYSGSGYTF. The gene calls are TRBV28 and TRBJ1-2; 9 nucleotides match TRBD1. V shed 6 bases and J 7 bases; nucleotides not matched to a gene: 15. CDR3 size: 16 residues. The germline V gene encodes CDR1 MDHEN and CDR2 SYDVKM.

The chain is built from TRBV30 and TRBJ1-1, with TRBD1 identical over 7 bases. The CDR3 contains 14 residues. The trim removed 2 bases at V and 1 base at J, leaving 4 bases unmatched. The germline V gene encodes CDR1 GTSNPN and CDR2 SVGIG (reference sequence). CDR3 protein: CAWSPRTGNTEAFF. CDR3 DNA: TGTGCCTGGAGTCCTCGGACAGGGAACACTGAAGCTTTCTTT.

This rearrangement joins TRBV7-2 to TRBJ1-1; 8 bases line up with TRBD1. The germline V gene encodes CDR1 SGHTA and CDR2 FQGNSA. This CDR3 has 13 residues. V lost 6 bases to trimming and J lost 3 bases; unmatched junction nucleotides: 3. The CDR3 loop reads CASRGTGYTEAFF. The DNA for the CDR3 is TGTGCCAGCAGGGGGACAGGTTACACTGAAGCTTTCTTT.

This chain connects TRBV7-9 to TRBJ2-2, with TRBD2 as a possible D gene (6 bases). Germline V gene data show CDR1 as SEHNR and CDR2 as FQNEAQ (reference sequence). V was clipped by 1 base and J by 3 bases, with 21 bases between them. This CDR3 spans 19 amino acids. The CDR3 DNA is TGTGCCAGCAGCTTAGTGCAACCGCGGGCTAGCGAGTACACCGGGGAGCTGTTTTTT. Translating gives CASSLVQPRASEYTGELFF.

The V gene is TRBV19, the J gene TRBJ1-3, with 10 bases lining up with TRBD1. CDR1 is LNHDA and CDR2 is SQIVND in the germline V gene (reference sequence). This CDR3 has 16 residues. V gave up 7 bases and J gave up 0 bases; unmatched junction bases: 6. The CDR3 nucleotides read TGTGCCAGTACCCGTAGACAGGGGGCCTCTGGAAACACCATATATTTT. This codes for CASTRRQGASGNTIYF. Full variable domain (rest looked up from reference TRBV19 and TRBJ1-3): DGGITQSPKYLFRKEGQNVTLSCEQNLNHDAMYWYRQDPGQGLRLIYYSQIVNDFQKGDIAEGYSVSREKKESFPLTVTSAQKNPTAFYLCASTRRQGASGNTIYFGEGSWLTVV.

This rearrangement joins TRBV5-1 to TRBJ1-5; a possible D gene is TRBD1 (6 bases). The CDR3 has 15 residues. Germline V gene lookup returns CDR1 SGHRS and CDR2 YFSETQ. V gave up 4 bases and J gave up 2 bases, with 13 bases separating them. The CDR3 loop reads CASSKAPGGNQPQHF. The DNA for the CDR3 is TGCGCCAGCAGCAAAGCCCCAGGGGGCAATCAGCCCCAGCATTTT.

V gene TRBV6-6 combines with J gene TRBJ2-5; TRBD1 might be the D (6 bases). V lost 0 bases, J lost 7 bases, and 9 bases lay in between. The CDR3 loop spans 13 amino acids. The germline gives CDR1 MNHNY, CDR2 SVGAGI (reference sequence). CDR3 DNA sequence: TGTGCCAGCAGTTACTCGGAAGGGGGGACCCAGTACTTC. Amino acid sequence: CASSYSEGGTQYF.

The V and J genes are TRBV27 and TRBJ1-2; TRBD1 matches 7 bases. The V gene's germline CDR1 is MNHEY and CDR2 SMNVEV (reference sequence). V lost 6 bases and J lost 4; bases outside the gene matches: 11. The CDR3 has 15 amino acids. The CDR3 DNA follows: TGTGCCAGCAGAGAGACAGGGAGAGGGACCTATGGCTACACCTTC. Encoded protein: CASRETGRGTYGYTF.

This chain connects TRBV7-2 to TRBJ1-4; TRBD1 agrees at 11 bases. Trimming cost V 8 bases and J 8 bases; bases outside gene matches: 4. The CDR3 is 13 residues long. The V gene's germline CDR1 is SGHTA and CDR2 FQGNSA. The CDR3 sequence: CASGQGASEKLFF. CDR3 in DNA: TGTGCCAGCGGACAGGGGGCTAGCGAAAAACTGTTTTTT. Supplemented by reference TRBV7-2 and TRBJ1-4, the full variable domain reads GAGVSQSPSNKVTEKGKDVELRCDPISGHTALYWYRQSLGQGLEFLIYFQGNSAPDKSGLPSDRFSAERTGGSVSTLTIQRTQQEDSAVYLCASGQGASEKLFFGSGTQLSVL.

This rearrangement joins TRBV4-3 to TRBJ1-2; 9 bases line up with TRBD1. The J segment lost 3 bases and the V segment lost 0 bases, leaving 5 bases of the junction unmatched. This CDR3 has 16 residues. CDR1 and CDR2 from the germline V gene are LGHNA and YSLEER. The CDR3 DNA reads TGCGCCAGCAGCCAAGACCCGGGACAGGGCTACTATGGCTACACCTTC. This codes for CASSQDPGQGYYGYTF.

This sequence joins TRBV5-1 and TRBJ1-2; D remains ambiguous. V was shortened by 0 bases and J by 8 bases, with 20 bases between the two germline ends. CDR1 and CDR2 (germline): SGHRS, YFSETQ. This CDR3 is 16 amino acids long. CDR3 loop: CASSLEFRGGSGGYTF. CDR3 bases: TGCGCCAGCAGCTTGGAGTTCAGAGGTGGGAGTGGGGGCTACACCTTC.